This TCR beta chain was identified in a study of blood T cell repertoires in COVID-19. This CDR3 contains 15 residues. Germline loops: CDR1 LGHDT, CDR2 YNNKEL (reference sequence). V trimming: 1 base; J trimming: 2 bases; junction bases outside the gene matches: 4. The method was immunoSEQ multiplex PCR; TCRdb's version includes in-frame clones alone and lacks a portion of them. The profile shows 330,000 or so clones, around nine tenths of them singletons. The V gene is TRBV3-1 (or the pseudogene TRBV3-2), the J gene TRBJ2-5; 7 positions agree with TRBD1. The receptor's source is a man in his thirties or forties who had recovered from COVID-19. The sequenced sample consisted of PBMCs or T cells enriched from blood (not recorded which). CDR3 sequence (DNA): TGTGCCAGCAGCCAAGTGCTGGGACAGCAAGAGACCCAGTACTTC. Translation: CASSQVLGQQETQYF.